The rows below give T cell receptor beta chains drawn from one sample of a study of blood T cell repertoires in COVID-19. Assay used: immunoSEQ multiplex PCR; TCRdb lists only in-frame clones, some missing. The data show some 160,000 clones, with over 70% seen just once and around a fifth held by the top ten. Material: peripheral blood. The source of these receptors is an older woman who had recovered from COVID-19. Each CDR3 is given with its conserved first and last residue. D genes are given only for firm matches. Clone size is shown for a subset of rows, as once, few, many or a class of expanded clone.

D gene: .; clone size: few; V gene: TRBV9; J gene: TRBJ2-7; CDR3 DNA: TGTGCCAGCAGCGACAGGGTAGGGGGGGTCTACGAGCAGTACTTC; CDR3 protein: CASSDRVGGVYEQYF
D gene: .; clone size: .; V gene: TRBV5-5; J gene: TRBJ1-6; CDR3 DNA: TGTGCCAGCAGCCTCGAGAGCTCCTATAATTCACCCCTCCACTTT; CDR3 protein: CASSLESSYNSPLHF
D gene: .; clone size: .; V gene: TRBV18; J gene: TRBJ2-3; CDR3 DNA: TGTGCCAGCTCAAGCGACCAGGGAGATACGCAGTATTTT; CDR3 protein: CASSSDQGDTQYF
D gene: .; clone size: .; V gene: TRBV6-2/TRBV6-3; J gene: TRBJ1-3; CDR3 DNA: TGTGCCAGCAGTTATGCCCCGGACACTGGAAACACCATATATTTT; CDR3 protein: CASSYAPDTGNTIYF
D gene: .; clone size: .; V gene: TRBV7-9; J gene: TRBJ2-7; CDR3 DNA: TGTGCCAGCAGCTCCAGGACAGTCTCCTACGAGCAGTACTTC; CDR3 protein: CASSSRTVSYEQYF
D gene: .; clone size: .; V gene: TRBV5-1; J gene: TRBJ2-1; CDR3 DNA: TGCGCCAGCAGCACCCGTTGGGTTTCGGCCGCAGGTGAGCAGTTCTTC; CDR3 protein: CASSTRWVSAAGEQFF
D gene: TRBD2; clone size: .; V gene: TRBV4-1; J gene: TRBJ2-3; CDR3 DNA: TGCGCCAGCAGCCGGCGACTAGCGGGAGTCGCAGATACGCAGTATTTT; CDR3 protein: CASSRRLAGVADTQYF
D gene: TRBD2; clone size: many; V gene: TRBV7-2; J gene: TRBJ2-5; CDR3 DNA: TGTGCCAGCAGCTCCCGGACTAGCGGGAGGACCCAAGAGACCCAGTACTTC; CDR3 protein: CASSSRTSGRTQETQYF
D gene: TRBD2; clone size: once; V gene: TRBV10-3; J gene: TRBJ2-3; CDR3 DNA: TGTGCCATCAGCGGACTAGCGGGGACCACAGATACGCAGTATTTT; CDR3 protein: CAISGLAGTTDTQYF
D gene: .; clone size: .; V gene: TRBV28; J gene: TRBJ2-7; CDR3 DNA: TGTGCCAGCAGTTTCGGAGGCTCCATCTCCTACGAGCAGTACTTC; CDR3 protein: CASSFGGSISYEQYF